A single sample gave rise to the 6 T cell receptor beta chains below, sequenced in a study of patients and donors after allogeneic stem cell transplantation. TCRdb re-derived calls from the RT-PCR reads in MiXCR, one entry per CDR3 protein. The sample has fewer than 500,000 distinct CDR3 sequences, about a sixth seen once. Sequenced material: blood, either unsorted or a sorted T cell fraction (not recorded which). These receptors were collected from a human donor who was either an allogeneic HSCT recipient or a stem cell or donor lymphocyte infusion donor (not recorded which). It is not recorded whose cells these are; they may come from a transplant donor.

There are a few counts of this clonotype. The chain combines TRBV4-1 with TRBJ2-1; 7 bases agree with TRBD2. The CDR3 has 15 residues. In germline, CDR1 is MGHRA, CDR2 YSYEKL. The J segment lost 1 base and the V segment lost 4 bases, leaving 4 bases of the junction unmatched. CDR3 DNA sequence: TGCGCCAGCAGCCCAGGACTAGTATCCTACAATGAGCAGTTCTTC. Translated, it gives CASSPGLVSYNEQFF.

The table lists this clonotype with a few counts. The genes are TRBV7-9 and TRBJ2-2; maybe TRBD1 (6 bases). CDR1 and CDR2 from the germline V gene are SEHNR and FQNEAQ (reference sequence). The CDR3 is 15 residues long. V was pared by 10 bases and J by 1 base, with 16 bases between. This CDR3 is CAITSGTKNTGELFF. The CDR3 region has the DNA TGTGCCATTACCTCCGGGACAAAGAACACCGGGGAGCTGTTTTTT.

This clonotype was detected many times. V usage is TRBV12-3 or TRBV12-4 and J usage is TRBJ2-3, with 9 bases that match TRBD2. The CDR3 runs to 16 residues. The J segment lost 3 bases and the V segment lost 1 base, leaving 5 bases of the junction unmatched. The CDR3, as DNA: TGTGCCAGCAGTTTAGGGCCCAGCGGGAGGACAGATACGCAGTATTTT. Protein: CASSLGPSGRTDTQYF.

The CDR3 reads CATSFPSYGYTF. DNA of the CDR3: TGTGCCACCAGCTTCCCCTCCTATGGCTACACCTTC. The chain combines TRBV15 with TRBJ1-2; D gene uncertain. V gave up 5 bases and J gave up 4 bases, with 8 bases separating them. Germline V CDR1 and CDR2: LNHNV, YYDKDF (reference sequence). The CDR3 totals 12 residues.

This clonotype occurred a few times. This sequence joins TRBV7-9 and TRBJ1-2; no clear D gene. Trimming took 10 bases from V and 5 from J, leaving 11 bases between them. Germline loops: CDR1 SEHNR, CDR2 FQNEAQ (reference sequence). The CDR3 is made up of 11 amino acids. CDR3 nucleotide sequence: TGTGCCATCCAGTTTGGGTATGGCTACACCTTC. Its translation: CAIQFGYGYTF.

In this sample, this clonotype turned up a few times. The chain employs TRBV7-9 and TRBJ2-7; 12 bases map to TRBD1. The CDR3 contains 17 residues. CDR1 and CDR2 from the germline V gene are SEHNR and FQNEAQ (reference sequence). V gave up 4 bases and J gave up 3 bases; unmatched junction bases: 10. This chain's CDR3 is CASSSSGTGGLGYEQYF. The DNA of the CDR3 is TGTGCCAGCAGCTCCTCCGGGACAGGGGGCCTTGGCTACGAGCAGTACTTC.